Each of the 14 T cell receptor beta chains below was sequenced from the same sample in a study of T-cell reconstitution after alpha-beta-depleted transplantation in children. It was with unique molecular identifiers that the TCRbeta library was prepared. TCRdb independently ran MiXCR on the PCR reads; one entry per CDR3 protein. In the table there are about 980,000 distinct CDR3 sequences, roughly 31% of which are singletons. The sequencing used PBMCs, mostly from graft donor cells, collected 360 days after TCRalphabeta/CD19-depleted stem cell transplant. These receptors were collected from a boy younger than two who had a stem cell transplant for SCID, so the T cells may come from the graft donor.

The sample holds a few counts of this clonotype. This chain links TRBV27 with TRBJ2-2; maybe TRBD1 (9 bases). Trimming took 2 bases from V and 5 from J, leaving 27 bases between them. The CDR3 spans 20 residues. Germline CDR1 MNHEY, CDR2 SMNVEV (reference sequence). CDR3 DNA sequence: TGTGCCAGCAGTTTAATCGGGGGGGACAGGGAGGGAGTGAGGACCGGGGAGCTGTTTTTT. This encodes CASSLIGGDREGVRTGELFF.

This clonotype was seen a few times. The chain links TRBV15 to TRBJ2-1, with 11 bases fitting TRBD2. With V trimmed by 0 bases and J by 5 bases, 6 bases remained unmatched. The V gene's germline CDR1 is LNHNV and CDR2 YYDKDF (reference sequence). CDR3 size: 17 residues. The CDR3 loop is CATSRDLLAGGHNEQFF. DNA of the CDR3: TGTGCCACCAGCAGAGATCTGCTAGCGGGGGGACACAATGAGCAGTTCTTC.

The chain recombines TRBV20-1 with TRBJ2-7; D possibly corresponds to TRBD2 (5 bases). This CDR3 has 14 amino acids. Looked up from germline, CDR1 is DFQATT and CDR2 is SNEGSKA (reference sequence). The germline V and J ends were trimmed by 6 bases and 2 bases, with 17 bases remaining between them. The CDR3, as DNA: TGCAGTGCCGGAAGGTTGGGAGCCCCCTACGAGCAGTACTTC. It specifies CSAGRLGAPYEQYF.

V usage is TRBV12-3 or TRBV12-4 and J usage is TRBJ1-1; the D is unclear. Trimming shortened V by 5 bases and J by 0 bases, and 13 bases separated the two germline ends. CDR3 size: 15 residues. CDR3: CASSPRTVMNTEAFF. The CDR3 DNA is TGTGCCAGCAGTCCCCGGACGGTAATGAACACTGAAGCTTTCTTT.

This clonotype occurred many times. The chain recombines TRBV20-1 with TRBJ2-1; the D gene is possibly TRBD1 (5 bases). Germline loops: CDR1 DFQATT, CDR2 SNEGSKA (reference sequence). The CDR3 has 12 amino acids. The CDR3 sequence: CSARASYNEQFF. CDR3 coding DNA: TGCAGCGCCAGGGCTTCCTACAATGAGCAGTTCTTC.

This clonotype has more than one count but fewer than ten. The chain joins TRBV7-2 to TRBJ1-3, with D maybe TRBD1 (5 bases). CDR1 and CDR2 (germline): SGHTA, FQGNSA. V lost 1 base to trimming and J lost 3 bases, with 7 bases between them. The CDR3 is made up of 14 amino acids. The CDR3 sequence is CASSLGGDGNTIYF. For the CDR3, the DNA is TGTGCCAGCAGCTTAGGAGGGGATGGAAACACCATATATTTT.

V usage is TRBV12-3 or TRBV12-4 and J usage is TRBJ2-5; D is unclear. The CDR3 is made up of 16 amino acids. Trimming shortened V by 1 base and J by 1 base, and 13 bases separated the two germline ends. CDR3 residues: CASSLGGTGLQETQYF. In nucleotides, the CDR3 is TGTGCCAGCAGTTTAGGTGGAACGGGCCTCCAAGAGACCCAGTACTTC.

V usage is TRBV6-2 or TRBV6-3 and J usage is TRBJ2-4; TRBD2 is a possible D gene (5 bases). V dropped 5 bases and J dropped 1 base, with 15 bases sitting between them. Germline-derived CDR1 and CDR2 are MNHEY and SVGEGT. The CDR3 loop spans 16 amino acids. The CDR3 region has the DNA TGTGCCAGCAGTACGGGTAAAACGGGGGCCAAAAACATTCAGTACTTC. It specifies CASSTGKTGAKNIQYF.

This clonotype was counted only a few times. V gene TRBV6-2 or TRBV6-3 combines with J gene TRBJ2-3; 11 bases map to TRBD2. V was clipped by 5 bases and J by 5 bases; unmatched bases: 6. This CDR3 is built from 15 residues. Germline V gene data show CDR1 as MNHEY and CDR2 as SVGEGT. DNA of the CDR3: TGTGCCAGCAGTCCACCCGGGACTAGCGGAGATACGCAGTATTTT. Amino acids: CASSPPGTSGDTQYF.

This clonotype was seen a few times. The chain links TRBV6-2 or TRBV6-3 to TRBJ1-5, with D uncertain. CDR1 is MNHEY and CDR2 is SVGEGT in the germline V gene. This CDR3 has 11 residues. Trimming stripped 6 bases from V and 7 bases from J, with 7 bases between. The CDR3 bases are TGTGCCAGCAGCACGGGCCAGCCCCAGCATTTT. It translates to CASSTGQPQHF.

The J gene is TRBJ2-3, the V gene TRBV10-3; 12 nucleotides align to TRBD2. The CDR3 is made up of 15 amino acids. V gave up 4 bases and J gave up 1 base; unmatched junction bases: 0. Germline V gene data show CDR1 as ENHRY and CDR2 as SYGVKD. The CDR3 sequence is CAISGLAGGTDTQYF. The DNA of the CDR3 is TGTGCCATCAGTGGACTAGCGGGGGGCACAGATACGCAGTATTTT.

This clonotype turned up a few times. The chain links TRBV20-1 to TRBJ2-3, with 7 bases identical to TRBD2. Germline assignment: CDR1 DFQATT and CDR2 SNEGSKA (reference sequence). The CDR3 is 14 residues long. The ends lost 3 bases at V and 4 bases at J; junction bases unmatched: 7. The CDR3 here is CSASSAGQADTQYF. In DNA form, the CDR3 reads TGCAGTGCTAGTTCAGCGGGGCAGGCAGATACGCAGTATTTT.

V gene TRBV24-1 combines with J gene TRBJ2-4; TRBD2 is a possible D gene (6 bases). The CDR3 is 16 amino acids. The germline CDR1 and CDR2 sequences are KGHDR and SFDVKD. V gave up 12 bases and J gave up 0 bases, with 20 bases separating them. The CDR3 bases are TGTGCCCGCCGGGGGTTCCTCAATGTAGCCAAAAACATTCAGTACTTC. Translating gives CARRGFLNVAKNIQYF.

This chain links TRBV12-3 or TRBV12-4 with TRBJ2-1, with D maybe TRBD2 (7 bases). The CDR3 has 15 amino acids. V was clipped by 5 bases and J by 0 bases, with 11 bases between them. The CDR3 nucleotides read TGTGCCAGCAGTGGGGGGGCGATCTCCTACAATGAGCAGTTCTTC. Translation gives CASSGGAISYNEQFF.